This T cell receptor (beta chain) was captured by sequencing in a study of T cell responses to AZD1222 COVID-19 vaccine. Whole-study results and caveats: Samples come after the peak T cell response, not at day 14. Reportedly, nearly half of unique spike TCRs recognized epitopes outside B.1.351/B.1.1.7 mutations.

Worth noting for this clone: Its antigen is as yet unknown.

The CDR3 sequence is 15 residues long. The germline gives CDR1 KGHSH, CDR2 LQKENI. The V end was cut by 1 base, the J end by 5 bases, with 11 bases between. Generated by immunoSEQ multiplex PCR, the TCRdb table keeps only in-frame clones and is missing some. The sample lists about 130,000 clones; just over 90% were seen once. The TCR comes from an adult who received the AZD1222 COVID-19 vaccine. The rearrangement links TRBV18 to TRBJ1-4; maybe TRBD1 (5 bases). The material sequenced was peripheral blood, taken 28 days after the second AZD1222 dose. The CDR3 DNA reads TGTGCCAGCTCACCACTGGGAGGGGTAAATGAAAAACTGTTTTTT. It specifies CASSPLGGVNEKLFF.